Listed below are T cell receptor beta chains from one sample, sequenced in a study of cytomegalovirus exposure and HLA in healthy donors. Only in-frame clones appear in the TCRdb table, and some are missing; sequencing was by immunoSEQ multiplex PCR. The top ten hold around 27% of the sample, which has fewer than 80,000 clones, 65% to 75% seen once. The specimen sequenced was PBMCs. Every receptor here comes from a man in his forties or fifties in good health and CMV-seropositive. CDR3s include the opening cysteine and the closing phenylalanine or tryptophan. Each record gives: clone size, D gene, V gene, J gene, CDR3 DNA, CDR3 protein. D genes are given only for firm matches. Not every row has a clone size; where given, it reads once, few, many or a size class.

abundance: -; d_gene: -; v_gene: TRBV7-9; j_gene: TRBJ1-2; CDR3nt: TGTGCCAGCAGCTTATATGGAGCTAACTATGGCTACACCTTC; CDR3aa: CASSLYGANYGYTF
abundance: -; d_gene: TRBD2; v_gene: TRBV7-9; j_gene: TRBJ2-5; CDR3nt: TGTGCCAGCAGCGCCAGCGGGGGGGCCAGGGAGACCCAGTACTTC; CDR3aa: CASSASGGARETQYF
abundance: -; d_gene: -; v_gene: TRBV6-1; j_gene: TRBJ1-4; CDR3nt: TGTGCCAGCAGTGAGGGGGGACTGTTTTTT; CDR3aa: CASSEGGLFF
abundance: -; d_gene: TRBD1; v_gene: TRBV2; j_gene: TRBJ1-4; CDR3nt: TGTGCCAGCACTGTTGACAGGGGGCGTGAAAAACTGTTTTTT; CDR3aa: CASTVDRGREKLFF
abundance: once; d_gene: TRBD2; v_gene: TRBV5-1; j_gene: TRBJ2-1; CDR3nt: TGCGCCAGCAGCGCACAAGGACTAGCGGGAGGCAATGAGCAGTTCTTC; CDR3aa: CASSAQGLAGGNEQFF
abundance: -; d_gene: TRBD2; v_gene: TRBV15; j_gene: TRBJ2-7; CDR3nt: TGTGCCACCAGCAGGGTACGGGATAGCGGGAGGGCCAGGGGCGAGCAGTACTTC; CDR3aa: CATSRVRDSGRARGEQYF
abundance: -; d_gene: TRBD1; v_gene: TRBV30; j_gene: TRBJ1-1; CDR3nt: TGTGCCTGGACCAGACAGGGGGCCACTGAAGCTTTCTTT; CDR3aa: CAWTRQGATEAFF
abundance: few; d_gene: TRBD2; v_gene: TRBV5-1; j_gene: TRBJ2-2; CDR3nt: TGCGCCAGCAGGGGCGGGAGTTCCGGGGAGCTGTTTTTT; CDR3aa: CASRGGSSGELFF
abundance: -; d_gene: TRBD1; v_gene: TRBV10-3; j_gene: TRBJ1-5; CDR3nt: TGTGCCATCAGTGAGGGCGGGACAGGGGATCAGCCCCAGCATTTT; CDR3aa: CAISEGGTGDQPQHF
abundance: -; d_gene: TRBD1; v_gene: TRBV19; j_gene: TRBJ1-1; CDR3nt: TGTGCCAGTAGTCCAAGGACAGGGCGTGGGAACACTGAAGCTTTCTTT; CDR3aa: CASSPRTGRGNTEAFF
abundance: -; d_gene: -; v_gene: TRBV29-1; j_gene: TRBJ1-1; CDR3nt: TGCAGCACGTGGGCCCTTATGAACACTGAAGCTTTCTTT; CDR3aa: CSTWALMNTEAFF
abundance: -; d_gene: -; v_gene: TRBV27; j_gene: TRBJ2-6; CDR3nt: TGTGCCAGCAGCTACTCTGGGGCCAACGTCCTGACTTTC; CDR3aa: CASSYSGANVLTF
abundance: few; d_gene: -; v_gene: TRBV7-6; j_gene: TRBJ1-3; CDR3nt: TGTGCCAGCAGCTTGGGAGGGGCCAGTTCTGGAAACACCATATATTTT; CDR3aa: CASSLGGASSGNTIYF
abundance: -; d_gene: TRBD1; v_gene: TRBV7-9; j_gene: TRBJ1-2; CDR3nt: TGTGCCAGCAGCCCCACCGGACAGGGGAGCGACTATGGCTACACCTTC; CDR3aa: CASSPTGQGSDYGYTF
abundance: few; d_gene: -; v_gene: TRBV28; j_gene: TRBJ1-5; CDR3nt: TGTGCCAGCTGCCTGGGGGGGAGCAATCAGCCCCAGCATTTT; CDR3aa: CASCLGGSNQPQHF
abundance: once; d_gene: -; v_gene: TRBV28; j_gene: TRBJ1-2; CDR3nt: TGTGCCAGCAGTTTCAAAGGGCTAGTTCTTAGCGCCTTC; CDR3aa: CASSFKGLVLSAF
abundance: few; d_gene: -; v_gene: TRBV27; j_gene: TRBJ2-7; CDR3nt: TGTGCCAGCAGTTTATACCCTCCGTCGACACCGAGTCCCCCCATCTACGAGCAGTACTTC; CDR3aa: CASSLYPPSTPSPPIYEQYF
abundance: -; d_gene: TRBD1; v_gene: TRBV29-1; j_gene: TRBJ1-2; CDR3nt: TGCAGCGTTGAAGCCGAGGGACAGGGCTATGGCTACACCTTC; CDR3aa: CSVEAEGQGYGYTF
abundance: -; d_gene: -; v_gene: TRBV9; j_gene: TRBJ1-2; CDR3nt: TGTGCCAGCAGCCCGACGACGGGAACCTATGGCTACACCTTC; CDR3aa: CASSPTTGTYGYTF
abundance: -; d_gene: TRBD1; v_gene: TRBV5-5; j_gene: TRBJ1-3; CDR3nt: TGTGCCAGCAGCCAAGGGGGCGTCGGAGGAAACACCATATATTTT; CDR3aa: CASSQGGVGGNTIYF
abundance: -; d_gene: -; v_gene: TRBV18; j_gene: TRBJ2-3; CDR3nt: TGTGCCAGCTCACCCGTCATGGGGGGAAACACAGATACGCAGTATTTT; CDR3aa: CASSPVMGGNTDTQYF
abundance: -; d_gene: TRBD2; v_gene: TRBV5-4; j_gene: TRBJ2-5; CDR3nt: TGTGCCAGCAGCTTGGTAGGGCTAGCGGGGCAAGAGACCCAGTACTTC; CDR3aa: CASSLVGLAGQETQYF
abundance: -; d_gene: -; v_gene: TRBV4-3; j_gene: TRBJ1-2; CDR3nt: TGCGCCAGCAGCCAAGAATTCTCAGGGAAAGGCTACACCTTC; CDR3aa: CASSQEFSGKGYTF
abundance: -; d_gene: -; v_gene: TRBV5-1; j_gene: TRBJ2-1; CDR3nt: TGCGCCAGCAGCTTGTCAGGGAATAGGAATGAGCAGTTCTTC; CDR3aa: CASSLSGNRNEQFF
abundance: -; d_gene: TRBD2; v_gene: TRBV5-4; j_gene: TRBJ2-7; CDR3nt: TGTGCCAGCAGCTTTGGACTAGCGGGGAACCTCTACGAGCAGTACTTC; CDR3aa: CASSFGLAGNLYEQYF
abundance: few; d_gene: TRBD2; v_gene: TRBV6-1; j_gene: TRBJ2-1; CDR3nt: TGTGCCAGCAGACCAACTAGCGGGGGGCCCGGGGAGCAGTTCTTC; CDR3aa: CASRPTSGGPGEQFF
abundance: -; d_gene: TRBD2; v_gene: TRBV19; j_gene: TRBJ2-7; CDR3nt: TGTGCCAGTAGCCTAGCGGGGGTAGCCTACGAGCAGTACTTC; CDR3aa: CASSLAGVAYEQYF
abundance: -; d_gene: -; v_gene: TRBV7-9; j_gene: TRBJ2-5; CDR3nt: TGTGCCAGCAGCCCCCCAGGAGGGAAACAAGAGACCCAGTACTTC; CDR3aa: CASSPPGGKQETQYF
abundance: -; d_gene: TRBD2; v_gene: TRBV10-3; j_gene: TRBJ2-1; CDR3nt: TGTGCCATCAGGGGAGCGGGAGTGGATGAGCAGTTCTTC; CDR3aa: CAIRGAGVDEQFF
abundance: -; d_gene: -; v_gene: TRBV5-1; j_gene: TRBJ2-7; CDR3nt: TGCGCCAGCAGCTCCTTTGGACCGCAGCGTGGGAGCTCCTACGAGCAGTACTTC; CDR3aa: CASSSFGPQRGSSYEQYF
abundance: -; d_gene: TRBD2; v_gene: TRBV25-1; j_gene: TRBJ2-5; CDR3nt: TGTGCCAGCAGCCGTCCGGGACTAGCGGGCCGAGTTGGGACCCAGTACTTC; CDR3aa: CASSRPGLAGRVGTQYF
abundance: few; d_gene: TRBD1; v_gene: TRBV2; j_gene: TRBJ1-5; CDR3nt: TGTGCCAGCAGTGGGGACAGCGTTAATCAGCCCCAGCATTTT; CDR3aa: CASSGDSVNQPQHF
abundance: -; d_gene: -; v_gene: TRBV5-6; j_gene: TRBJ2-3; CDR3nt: TGTGCCAGCAGCTTGTGGGGGCCACCATCAGATACGCAGTATTTT; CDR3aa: CASSLWGPPSDTQYF
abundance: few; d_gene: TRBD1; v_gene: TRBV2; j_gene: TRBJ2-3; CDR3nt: TGTGCCAGCAGGGTGCAGGGGGCGATGGGCACAGATACGCAGTATTTT; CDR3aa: CASRVQGAMGTDTQYF
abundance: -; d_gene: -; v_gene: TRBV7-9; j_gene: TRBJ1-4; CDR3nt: TGTGCCAGCAGCACCAGGGGCTATAATGAAAAACTGTTTTTT; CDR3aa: CASSTRGYNEKLFF
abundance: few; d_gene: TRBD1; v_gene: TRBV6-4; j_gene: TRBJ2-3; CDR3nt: TGTGCCAGCAGTGACGGTGAAGCAGGGGGCGCAGATACGCAGTATTTT; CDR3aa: CASSDGEAGGADTQYF
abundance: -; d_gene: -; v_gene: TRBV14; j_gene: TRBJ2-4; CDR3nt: TGTGCCAGCAGCCAAGATTCAGGGGCTGGGACCAAAAACATTCAGTACTTC; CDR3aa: CASSQDSGAGTKNIQYF
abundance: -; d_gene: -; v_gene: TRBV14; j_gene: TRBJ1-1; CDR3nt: TGTGCCAGCAGCCAAGCCGGACTGCGGTCCACTGAAGCTTTCTTT; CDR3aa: CASSQAGLRSTEAFF
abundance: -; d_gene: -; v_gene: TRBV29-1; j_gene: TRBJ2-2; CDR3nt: TGCAGCGTTCACGTACAGGGGGGGCCCGGGGAGCTGTTTTTT; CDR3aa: CSVHVQGGPGELFF
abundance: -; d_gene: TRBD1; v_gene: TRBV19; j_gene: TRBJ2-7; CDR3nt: TGTGCCAGTAGTATAGACAGGGGGTACGAGCAGTACTTC; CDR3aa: CASSIDRGYEQYF
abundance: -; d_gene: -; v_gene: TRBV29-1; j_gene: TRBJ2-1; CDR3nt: TGCAGCGTTTTGTGGAGCTCCTACAATGAGCAGTTCTTC; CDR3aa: CSVLWSSYNEQFF
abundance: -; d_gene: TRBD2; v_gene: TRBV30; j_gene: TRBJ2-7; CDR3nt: TGTGCCTGGAGTGTACGAGCGCTAGCGGGACCCCCCTACGAGCAGTACTTC; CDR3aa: CAWSVRALAGPPYEQYF
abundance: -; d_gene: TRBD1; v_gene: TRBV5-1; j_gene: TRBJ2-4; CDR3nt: TGCGCCAGCAGCTTGGCGGGGAACAGGGGGCAAAACATTCAGTACTTC; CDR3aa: CASSLAGNRGQNIQYF
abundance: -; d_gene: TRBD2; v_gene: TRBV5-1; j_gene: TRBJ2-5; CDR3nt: TGCGCCAGCAGCTTTCTAGCGGATTTCCAAGAGACCCAGTACTTC; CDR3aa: CASSFLADFQETQYF
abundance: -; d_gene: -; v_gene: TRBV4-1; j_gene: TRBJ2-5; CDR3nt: TGCGCCAGCAGCCAAGTCGCGCTGGGGGGAGAGACCCAGTACTTC; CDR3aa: CASSQVALGGETQYF